Below, one TCR beta chain is given with its context. Its antigen is as yet unknown. The V end lost 6 bases, the J end lost 0 bases, and 5 bases lay between the germline ends. This CDR3 comprises 12 residues. Germline V gene sequence: CDR1 MNHEY, CDR2 SMNVEV (reference sequence). This record comes from a study of Ad26.COV2.S vaccination and SARS-CoV-2 variants. Broader study findings: Once vaccination had occurred, spike-specific CD8+ and CD4+ T cell responses reportedly showed substantial breadth. Higher spike-specific TCR breadth was found in vaccine recipients than in placebo recipients. Breadth measured for non-spike TCRs was similar across vaccine and placebo recipients.

Sequencing was performed with immunoSEQ multiplex PCR; in TCRdb, only in-frame clones are kept and a portion is missing. This table holds 300,000 to 450,000 clones, about 90% found once. The TCR sequence derives from a human donor who had recovered from COVID-19. The chain is built from TRBV27 and TRBJ1-1; the D is unclear. Sample: peripheral blood, taken after recovery from COVID-19. CDR3 nucleotides: TGTGCCAGCAGCACAATGAACACTGAAGCTTTCTTT. Translation: CASSTMNTEAFF.